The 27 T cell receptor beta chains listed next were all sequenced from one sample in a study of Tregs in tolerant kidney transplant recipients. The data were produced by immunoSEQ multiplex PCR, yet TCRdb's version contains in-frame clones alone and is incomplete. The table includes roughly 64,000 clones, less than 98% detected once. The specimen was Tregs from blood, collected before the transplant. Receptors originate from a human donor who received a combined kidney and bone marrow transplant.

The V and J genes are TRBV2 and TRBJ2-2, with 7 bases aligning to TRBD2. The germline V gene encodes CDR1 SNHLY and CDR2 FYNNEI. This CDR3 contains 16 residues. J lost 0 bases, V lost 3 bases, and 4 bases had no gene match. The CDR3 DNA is TGTGCCAGCAGTGAGACTAGCCGCTCGAACACCGGGGAGCTGTTTTTT. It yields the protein CASSETSRSNTGELFF.

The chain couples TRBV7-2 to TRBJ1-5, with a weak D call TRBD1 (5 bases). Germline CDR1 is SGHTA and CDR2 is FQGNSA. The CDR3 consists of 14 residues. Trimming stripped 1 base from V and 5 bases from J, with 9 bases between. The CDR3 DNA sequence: TGTGCCAGCAGCTTAGTGGCCAGGGATCAGCCCCAGCATTTT. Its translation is CASSLVARDQPQHF.

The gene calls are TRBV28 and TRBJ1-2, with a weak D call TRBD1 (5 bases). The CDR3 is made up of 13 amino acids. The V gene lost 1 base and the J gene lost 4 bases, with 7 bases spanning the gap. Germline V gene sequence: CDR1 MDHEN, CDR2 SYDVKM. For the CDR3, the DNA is TGTGCCAGCAGTTTATCAGGGTTCTATGGCTACACCTTC. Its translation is CASSLSGFYGYTF.

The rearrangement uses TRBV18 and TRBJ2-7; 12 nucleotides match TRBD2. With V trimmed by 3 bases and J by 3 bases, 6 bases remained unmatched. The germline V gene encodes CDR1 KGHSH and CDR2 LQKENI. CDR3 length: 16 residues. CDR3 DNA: TGTGCCAGCTCACCCCGTCGGACTAGCGGGGTCTACGAGCAGTACTTC. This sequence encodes CASSPRRTSGVYEQYF.

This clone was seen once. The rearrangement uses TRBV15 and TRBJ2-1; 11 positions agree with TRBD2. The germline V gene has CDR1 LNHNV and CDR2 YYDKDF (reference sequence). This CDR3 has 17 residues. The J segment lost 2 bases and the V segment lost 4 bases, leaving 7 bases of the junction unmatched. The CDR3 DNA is TGTGCCACCAGCAAACACGGGACTAGCGGACCCTACAATGAGCAGTTCTTC. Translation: CATSKHGTSGPYNEQFF.

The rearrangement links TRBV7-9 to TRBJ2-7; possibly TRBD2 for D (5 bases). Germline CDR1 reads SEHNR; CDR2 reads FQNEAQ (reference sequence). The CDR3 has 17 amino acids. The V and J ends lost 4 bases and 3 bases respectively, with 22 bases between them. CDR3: CASSSRRGDYTNYEQYF. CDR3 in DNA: TGTGCCAGCAGCTCCCGGCGCGGAGACTATACCAACTACGAGCAGTACTTC.

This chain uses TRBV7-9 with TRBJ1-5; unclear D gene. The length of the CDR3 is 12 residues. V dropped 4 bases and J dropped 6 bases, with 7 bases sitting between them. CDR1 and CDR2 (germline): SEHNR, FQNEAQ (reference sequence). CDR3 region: CASSSPGQPQHF. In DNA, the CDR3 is TGTGCCAGCAGCTCCCCGGGTCAGCCCCAGCATTTT.

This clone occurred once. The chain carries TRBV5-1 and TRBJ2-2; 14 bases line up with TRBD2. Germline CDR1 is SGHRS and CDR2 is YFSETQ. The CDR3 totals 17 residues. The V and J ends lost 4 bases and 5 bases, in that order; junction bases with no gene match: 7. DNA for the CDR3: TGCGCCAGCAGCCAACCGACTAGCGGGAGGGTAACCGGGGAGCTGTTTTTT. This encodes CASSQPTSGRVTGELFF.

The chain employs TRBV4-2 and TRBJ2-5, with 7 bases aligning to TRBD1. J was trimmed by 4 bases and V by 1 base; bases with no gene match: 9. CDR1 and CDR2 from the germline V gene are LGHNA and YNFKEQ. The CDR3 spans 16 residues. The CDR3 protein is CASSQAGQTGPETQYF. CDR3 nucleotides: TGTGCCAGCAGCCAAGCGGGTCAGACAGGGCCAGAGACCCAGTACTTC.

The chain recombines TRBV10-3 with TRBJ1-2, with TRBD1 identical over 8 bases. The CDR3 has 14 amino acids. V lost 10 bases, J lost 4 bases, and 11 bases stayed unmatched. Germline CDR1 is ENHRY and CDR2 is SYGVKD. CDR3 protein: CATKLRTGTYGYTF. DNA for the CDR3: TGTGCCACCAAACTAAGGACAGGGACCTATGGCTACACCTTC.

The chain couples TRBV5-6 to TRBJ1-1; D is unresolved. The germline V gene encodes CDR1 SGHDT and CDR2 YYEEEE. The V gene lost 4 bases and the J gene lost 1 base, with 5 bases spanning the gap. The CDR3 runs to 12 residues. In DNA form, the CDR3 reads TGTGCCAGCAGCCCCAGGAACACTGAAGCTTTCTTT. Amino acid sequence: CASSPRNTEAFF.

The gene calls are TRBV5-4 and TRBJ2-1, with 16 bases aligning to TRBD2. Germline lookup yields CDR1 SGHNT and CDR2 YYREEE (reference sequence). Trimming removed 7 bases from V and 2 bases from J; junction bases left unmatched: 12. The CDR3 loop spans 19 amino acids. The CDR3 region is CASSKGTSGGVVPYNEQFF. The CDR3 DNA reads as TGTGCCAGCTCAAAAGGGACTAGCGGGGGGGTAGTCCCCTACAATGAGCAGTTCTTC. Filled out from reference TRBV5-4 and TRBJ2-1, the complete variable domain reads ETGVTQSPTHLIKTRGQQVTLRCSSQSGHNTVSWYQQALGQGPQFIFQYYREEENGRGNFPPRFSGLQFPNYSSELNVNALELDDSALYLCASSKGTSGGVVPYNEQFFGPGTRLTVL.

CDR3 sequence: CACGLAGLEETQYF. CDR3 sequence (DNA): TGCGCCTGTGGACTAGCGGGGCTAGAAGAGACCCAGTACTTC. The chain is built from TRBV5-1 and TRBJ2-5, with 12 bases that match TRBD2. The trim removed 10 bases at V and 3 bases at J, leaving 7 bases unmatched. This CDR3 region has 14 residues. CDR1 and CDR2 (germline): SGHRS, YFSETQ.

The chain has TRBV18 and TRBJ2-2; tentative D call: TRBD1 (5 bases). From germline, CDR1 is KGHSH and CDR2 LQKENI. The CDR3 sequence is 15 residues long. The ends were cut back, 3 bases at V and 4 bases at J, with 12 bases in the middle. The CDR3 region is CASSPLATATGELFF. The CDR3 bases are TGTGCCAGCTCACCTCTTGCGACAGCCACCGGGGAGCTGTTTTTT.

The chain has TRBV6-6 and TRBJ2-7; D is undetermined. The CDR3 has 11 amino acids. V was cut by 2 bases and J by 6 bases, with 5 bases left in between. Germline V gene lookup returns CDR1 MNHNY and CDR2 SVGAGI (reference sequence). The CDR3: CASSYAGEQYF. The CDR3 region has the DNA TGTGCCAGCAGTTACGCCGGCGAGCAGTACTTC.

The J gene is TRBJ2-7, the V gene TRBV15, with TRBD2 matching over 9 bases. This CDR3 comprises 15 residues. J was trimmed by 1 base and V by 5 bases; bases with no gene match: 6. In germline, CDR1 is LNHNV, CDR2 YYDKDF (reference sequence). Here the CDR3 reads CATSGRLAASYEQYF. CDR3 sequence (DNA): TGTGCCACCAGCGGGAGACTAGCGGCTTCCTACGAGCAGTACTTC.

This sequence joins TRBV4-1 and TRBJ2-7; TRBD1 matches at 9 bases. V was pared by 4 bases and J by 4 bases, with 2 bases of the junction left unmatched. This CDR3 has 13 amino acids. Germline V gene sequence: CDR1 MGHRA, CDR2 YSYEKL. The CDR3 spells CASSRDRAYEQYF. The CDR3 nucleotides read TGCGCCAGCAGCCGGGACAGGGCATACGAGCAGTACTTC.

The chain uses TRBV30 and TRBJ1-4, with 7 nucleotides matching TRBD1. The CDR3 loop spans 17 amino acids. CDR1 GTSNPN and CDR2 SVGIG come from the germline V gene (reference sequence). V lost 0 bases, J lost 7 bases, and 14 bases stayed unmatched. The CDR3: CAWSVSGRGKRSEKLFF. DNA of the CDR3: TGTGCCTGGAGTGTCAGCGGCAGGGGGAAAAGGAGTGAAAAACTGTTTTTT.

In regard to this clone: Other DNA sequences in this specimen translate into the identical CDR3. The CDR3 region has the DNA TGTGCCAGCAGCCTCGGGGGAATAGAGACCCAGTACTTC. It encodes CASSLGGIETQYF. This chain connects TRBV5-4 to TRBJ2-5, with D perhaps TRBD2 (6 bases). CDR3 size: 13 residues. The germline V gene has CDR1 SGHNT and CDR2 YYREEE (reference sequence). Trimming left V 4 bases short and J 4 bases short, with 11 bases between.

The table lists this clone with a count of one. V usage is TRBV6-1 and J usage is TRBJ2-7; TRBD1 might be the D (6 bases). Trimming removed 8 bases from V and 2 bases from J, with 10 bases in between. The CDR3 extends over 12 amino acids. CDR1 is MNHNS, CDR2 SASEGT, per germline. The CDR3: CASGTKTYEQYF. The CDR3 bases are TGTGCCAGCGGGACAAAGACCTACGAGCAGTACTTC.

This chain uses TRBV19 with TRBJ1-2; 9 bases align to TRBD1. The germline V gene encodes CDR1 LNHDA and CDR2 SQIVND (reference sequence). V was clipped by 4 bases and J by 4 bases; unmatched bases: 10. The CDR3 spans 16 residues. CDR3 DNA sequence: TGTGCCAGTAGTAGAACTTACAGGGGGCGCACCTATGGCTACACCTTC. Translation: CASSRTYRGRTYGYTF.

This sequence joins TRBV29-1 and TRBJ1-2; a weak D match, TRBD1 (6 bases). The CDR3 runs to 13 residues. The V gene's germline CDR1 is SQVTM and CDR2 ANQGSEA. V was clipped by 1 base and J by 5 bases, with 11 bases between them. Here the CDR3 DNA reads TGCAGCGTTGAAGGTGGGGGCGGTTATGGCTACACCTTC. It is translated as CSVEGGGGYGYTF.

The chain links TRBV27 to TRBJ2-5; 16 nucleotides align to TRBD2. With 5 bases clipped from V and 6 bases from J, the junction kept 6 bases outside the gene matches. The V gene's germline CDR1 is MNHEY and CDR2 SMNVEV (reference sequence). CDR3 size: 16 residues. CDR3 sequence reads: CASSPGTSGGDKTQYF. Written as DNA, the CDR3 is TGTGCCAGCAGTCCCGGGACTAGCGGGGGGGATAAGACCCAGTACTTC.

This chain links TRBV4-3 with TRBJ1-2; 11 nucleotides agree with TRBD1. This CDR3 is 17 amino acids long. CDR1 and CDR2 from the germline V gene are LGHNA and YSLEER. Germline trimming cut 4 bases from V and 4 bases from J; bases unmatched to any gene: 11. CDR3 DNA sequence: TGCGCCAGCAGCCCAATTCCAGGACAGGGGGCAAGCTATGGCTACACCTTC. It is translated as CASSPIPGQGASYGYTF.

For the CDR3, the DNA is TGTGCCAGCAGCGTAAGGGGGCTAAACACCGGGGAGCTGTTTTTT. This gives the protein CASSVRGLNTGELFF. The gene calls are TRBV9 and TRBJ2-2; 7 bases line up with TRBD1. J lost 2 bases, V lost 1 base, and 2 bases had no gene match. CDR3 length equals 15 residues. Germline-derived CDR1 and CDR2 are SGDLS and YYNGEE.

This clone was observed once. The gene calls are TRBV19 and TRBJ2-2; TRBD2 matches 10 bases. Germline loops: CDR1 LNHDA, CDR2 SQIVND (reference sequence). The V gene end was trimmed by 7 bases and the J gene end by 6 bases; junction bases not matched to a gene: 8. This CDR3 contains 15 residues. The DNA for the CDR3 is TGTGCCAGTACTCCTCTAGCGGGAGTCGCCGGGGAGCTGTTTTTT. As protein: CASTPLAGVAGELFF.

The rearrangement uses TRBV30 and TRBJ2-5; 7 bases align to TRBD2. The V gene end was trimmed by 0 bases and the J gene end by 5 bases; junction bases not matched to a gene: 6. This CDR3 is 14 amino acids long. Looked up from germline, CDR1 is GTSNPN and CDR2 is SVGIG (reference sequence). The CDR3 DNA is TGTGCCTGGAGTGTTGGGGGGGAGGTGGAGACCCAGTACTTC. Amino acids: CAWSVGGEVETQYF. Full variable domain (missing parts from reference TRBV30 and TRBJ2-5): SQTIHQWPATLVQPVGSPLSLECTVEGTSNPNLYWYRQAAGRGLQLLFYSVGIGQISSEVPQNLSASRPQDRQFILSSKKLLLSDSGFYLCAWSVGGEVETQYFGPGTRLLVL.